The clone carrying this TCR beta chain was detected a few times. A much larger clone is a single base away; this may be a read error. TCR beta VDJ and CDR3 profiles were obtained from a genomic DNA template. One entry per CDR3 protein, called by TCRdb with MiXCR from the reads. The sample records approximately 220,000 distinct CDR3 sequences, about half being singletons. The sample originates from a study of CD8+CD57+ T cells in acquired aplastic anemia. The germline V gene encodes CDR1 SGHDN and CDR2 FVKESK. The CDR3 spans 14 residues. For sequencing, patients were chosen who had shown expansion of CD8+CD57+ cells by flow cytometry.

The sequence came from a human donor with aplastic anemia. Sequencing was done on a sample of sorted CD4+, CD8+, or CD8+CD57+ T cells (not recorded which) from PBMCs. V and J are TRBV14 and TRBJ2-1, with D hard to call. The CDR3 DNA is TGTGCCAGCAGCGTACTGCCCTCCCACAATGAGCAGTTCTTC. Its translation: CASSVLPSHNEQFF.